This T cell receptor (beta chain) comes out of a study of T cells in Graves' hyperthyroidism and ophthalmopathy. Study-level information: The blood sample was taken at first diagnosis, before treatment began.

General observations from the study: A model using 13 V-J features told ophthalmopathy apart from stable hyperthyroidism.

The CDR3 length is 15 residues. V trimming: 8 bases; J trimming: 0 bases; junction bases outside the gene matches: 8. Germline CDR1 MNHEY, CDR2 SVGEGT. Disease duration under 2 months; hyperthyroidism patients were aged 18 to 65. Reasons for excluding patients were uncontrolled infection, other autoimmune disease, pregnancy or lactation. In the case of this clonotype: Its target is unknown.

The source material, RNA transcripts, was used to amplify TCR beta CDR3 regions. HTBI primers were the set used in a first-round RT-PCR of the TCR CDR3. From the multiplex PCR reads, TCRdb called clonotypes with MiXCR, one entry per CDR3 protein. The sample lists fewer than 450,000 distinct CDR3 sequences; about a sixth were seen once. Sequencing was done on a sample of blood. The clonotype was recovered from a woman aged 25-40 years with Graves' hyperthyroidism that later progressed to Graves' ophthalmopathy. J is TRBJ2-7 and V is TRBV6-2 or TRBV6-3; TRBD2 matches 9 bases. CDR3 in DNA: TGTGCCAGCGGACCTAGCGGGGAGAGCTCCTACGAGCAGTACTTC. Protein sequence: CASGPSGESSYEQYF.